The text below deals with one TCR beta chain. No antigen is known for it. CDR3 size: 14 residues. Germline V lookup: CDR1 LGHDT, CDR2 YNNKEL (reference sequence). J was trimmed by 5 bases and V by 10 bases; bases with no gene match: 12. Each CDR3 protein is one row after TCRdb ran MiXCR on the 5' RACE reads. The repertoire has 450,000 to 650,000 distinct CDR3 sequences, about 14% of them found once; the top ten carry more than 13%. The data stem from a study of T cells after yellow fever vaccination. Findings and caveats of the study: The study re-detected most primary-vaccination clones after the booster (under 97% CD4, roughly 88% CD8).

This specimen was PBMCs, taken on the day of the yellow fever booster vaccination. This TCR was sampled from a man aged 30 to 39 who received the YFV17D yellow fever vaccine. This chain joins TRBV3-1 and TRBJ2-7, with TRBD2 matching 9 bases. In DNA form, the CDR3 reads TGTGCCACCACAGGTTTAGCGGGAGAACACGAGCAGTACTTC. This sequence encodes CATTGLAGEHEQYF.